This T cell receptor (beta chain) came from a study of cytomegalovirus exposure and HLA in healthy donors. Germline V gene data show CDR1 as KGHSH and CDR2 as LQKENI. The ends were cut back, 1 base at V and 0 bases at J, with 6 bases in the middle. The CDR3 is 14 residues long. General study points: TCR beta sequences reportedly predicted most subjects' HLA-A and HLA-B alleles accurately. Under in vitro conditions, a few CMV-associated chains were confirmed as specific for CMV antigens. Reported performance of the classifier showed diagnosis of cytomegalovirus status with high specificity and sensitivity.

As for this clone: What it recognizes is unknown.

The PCR ran on 60 Vbeta and 13 Jbeta primers. Assay: immunoSEQ multiplex PCR; the TCRdb copy retains only in-frame clones and omits some. The data contain tens of thousands of clones, roughly 72% of them singletons. This chain joins TRBV18 and TRBJ1-2; no definite D call. The TCR sequence derives from a woman younger than 45 in good health and CMV-seropositive. The specimen was PBMCs. CDR3 protein: CASSPQGANYGYTF. DNA of the CDR3: TGTGCCAGCTCACCACAAGGAGCTAACTATGGCTACACCTTC.